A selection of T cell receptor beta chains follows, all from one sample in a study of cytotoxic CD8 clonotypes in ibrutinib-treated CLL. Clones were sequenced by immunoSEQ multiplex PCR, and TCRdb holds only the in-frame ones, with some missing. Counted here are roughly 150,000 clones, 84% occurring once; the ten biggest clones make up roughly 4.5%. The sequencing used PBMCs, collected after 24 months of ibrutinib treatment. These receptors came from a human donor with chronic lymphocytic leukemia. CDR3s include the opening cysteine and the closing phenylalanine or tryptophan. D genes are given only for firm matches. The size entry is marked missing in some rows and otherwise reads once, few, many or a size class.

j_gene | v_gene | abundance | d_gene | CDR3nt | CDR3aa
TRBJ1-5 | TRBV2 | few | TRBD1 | TGTGCCAGCAGGGGACAGGGAAATCAGCCCCAGCATTTT | CASRGQGNQPQHF
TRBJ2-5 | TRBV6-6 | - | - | TGTGCCAGCAGTCGTGCAGGGACGGAGACCCAGTACTTC | CASSRAGTETQYF
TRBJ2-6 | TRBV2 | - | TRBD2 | TGTGCCAGCAGTGAAGCGCTTCCAGCGGGGGCCTCTGGGGCCAACGTCCTGACTTTC | CASSEALPAGASGANVLTF
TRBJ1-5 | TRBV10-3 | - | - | TGTGCCATCAGTGAGGGGCAGGGGAGGTGGGCCCAGCATTTT | CAISEGQGRWAQHF
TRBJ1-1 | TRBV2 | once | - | TGTGCCAGCAGTGAATTTTTCTTGGGGGCTCCTCGGGGGAACACTGAAGCTTTCTTT | CASSEFFLGAPRGNTEAFF
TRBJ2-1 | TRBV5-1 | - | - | TGCGCCAGCAGCTTGGGACCGGGCAATGAGCAGTTCTTC | CASSLGPGNEQFF
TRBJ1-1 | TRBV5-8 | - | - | TGTGCCAGCAGCTTTGCGCAAGTGAACACTGAAGCTTTCTTT | CASSFAQVNTEAFF
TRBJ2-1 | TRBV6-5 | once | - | TGTGCCAGCAGTTCCCGACCAGATCTTGGGAAGTTCTTC | CASSSRPDLGKFF
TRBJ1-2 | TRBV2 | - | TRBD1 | TGTGCCAGCGCATTGAGGGGGCTTAACTATGGCTACACCTTC | CASALRGLNYGYTF
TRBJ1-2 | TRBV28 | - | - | TGTGCCAGCACGCTGGGAGTTGGGGGTAGGGACACCTTC | CASTLGVGGRDTF
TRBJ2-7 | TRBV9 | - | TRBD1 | TGTGCCAGCAGCGCGGGACAGGGCTACTACGAGCAGTACTTC | CASSAGQGYYEQYF
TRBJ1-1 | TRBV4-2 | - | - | TGTGCCAGCGTACCTTTGCTAGGACGCCTGAACACTGAAGCTTTCTTT | CASVPLLGRLNTEAFF
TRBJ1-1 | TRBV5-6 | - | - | TGTGCCAGCAGCTTTGACTGGGGGAAAACAACTGAAGCTTTCTTT | CASSFDWGKTTEAFF
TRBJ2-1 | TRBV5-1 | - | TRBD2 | TGCGCCAGCAGCTCTGCGGGAGGAGAGCAGTTCTTC | CASSSAGGEQFF
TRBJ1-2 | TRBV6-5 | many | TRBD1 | TGTGCCAGCAGGGGGGGACAGGGAACTCTCCTTGGCTACACCTTC | CASRGGQGTLLGYTF
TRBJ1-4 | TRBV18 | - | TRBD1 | TGTGCCAGCTCACCCGACAGGGAGTATGAAAAACTGTTTTTT | CASSPDREYEKLFF
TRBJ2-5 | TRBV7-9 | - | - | TGTGCCAGCAGCTGGAGCCTGGGGGGCGAGACCCAGTACTTC | CASSWSLGGETQYF
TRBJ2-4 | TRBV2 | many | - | TGTGCCAGCAGTCCAGGGAGGGGGGCCAAAAACATTCAGTACTTC | CASSPGRGAKNIQYF
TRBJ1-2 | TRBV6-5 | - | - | TGTGCCAGCAGTTCGTACCCCGGATATGGCTACACCTTC | CASSSYPGYGYTF
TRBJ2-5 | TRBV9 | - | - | TGTGCCAGCAGCACTGAGGGCGGACGGGGAGTAGAGACCCAGTACTTC | CASSTEGGRGVETQYF
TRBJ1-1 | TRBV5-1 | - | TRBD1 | TGCGCCAGCAGCTTGATGGGACAGGGCCGGATTGGGGACACTGAAGCTTTCTTT | CASSLMGQGRIGDTEAFF
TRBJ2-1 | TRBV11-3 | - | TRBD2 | TGTGCCAGCAGCGAAATAGCGGGAGACGGCGGTGAGCAGTTCTTC | CASSEIAGDGGEQFF
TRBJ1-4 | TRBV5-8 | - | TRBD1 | TGTGCCAGCAGTATTCGAGGCACAGGGGGCGTTGAAAAACTGTTTTTT | CASSIRGTGGVEKLFF
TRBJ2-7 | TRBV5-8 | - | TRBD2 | TGTGCCAGCAGCGGACCGACTAGCGGGAGTATAAAGGCCTACGAGCAGTACTTC | CASSGPTSGSIKAYEQYF
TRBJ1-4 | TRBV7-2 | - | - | TGTGCCAGCAGCTTGAAGGGAGCAACTAATGAAAAACTGTTTTTT | CASSLKGATNEKLFF
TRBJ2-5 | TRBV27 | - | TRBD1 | TGTGCGCCCCCGGGGGGGACAGGGGGCTCCGGGGAGACCCAGTACTTC | CAPPGGTGGSGETQYF
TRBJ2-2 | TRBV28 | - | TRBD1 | TGTGCCAGCAGGCCCACCGGGACAGGGAAGGCCGGGGAGCTGTTTTTT | CASRPTGTGKAGELFF
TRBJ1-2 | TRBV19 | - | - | TGTGCCAGTAGCCTGACGGGTAACTATGGCTACACCTTC | CASSLTGNYGYTF
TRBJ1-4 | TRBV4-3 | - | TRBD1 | TGCGCCAGCAGTATGACAGGGGTGAGTGAAAAACTGTTTTTT | CASSMTGVSEKLFF
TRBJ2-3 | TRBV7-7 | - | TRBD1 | TGTGCTAGCAGCTCCACAGGGGGCTCAGATACGCAGTATTTT | CASSSTGGSDTQYF
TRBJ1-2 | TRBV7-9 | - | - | TGTGCCAGCAGGTCCAGCGGGGGCTATGGCTACACCTTC | CASRSSGGYGYTF
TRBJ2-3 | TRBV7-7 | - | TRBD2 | TGTGCCAGCAGCTTCGGGGTTGGACTAGCGGGGGGATTGGAAGATACGCAGTATTTT | CASSFGVGLAGGLEDTQYF
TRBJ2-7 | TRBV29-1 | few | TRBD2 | TGCAGCGTCTCTCAGGGTAGCGGGACCTTTAAAGTCGAGCAGTACTTC | CSVSQGSGTFKVEQYF
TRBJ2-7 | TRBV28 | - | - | TGTGCCAGCAGTTTAAGGGGGGGCCAGCAGTACTTC | CASSLRGGQQYF
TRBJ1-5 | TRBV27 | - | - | TGTGCCAGCAGTTCGGCAGCTTATAGCAATCAGCCCCAGCATTTT | CASSSAAYSNQPQHF
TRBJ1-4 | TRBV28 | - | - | TGTGCCAGCAGTTTCACCCAGGGTGAAAAACTGTTTTTT | CASSFTQGEKLFF
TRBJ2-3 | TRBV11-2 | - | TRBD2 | TGTGCCAGCAGCCCTGGAGGTGGCGGGACTAGCGGCACAGATACGCAGTATTTT | CASSPGGGGTSGTDTQYF
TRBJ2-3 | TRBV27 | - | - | TGTGCCAGCAGTTTAGACAGGCCCCCGGATACGCAGTATTTT | CASSLDRPPDTQYF
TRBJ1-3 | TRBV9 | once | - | TGTGCCAGCAGCCGGTCGGGGGCTGGAAACACCATATATTTT | CASSRSGAGNTIYF
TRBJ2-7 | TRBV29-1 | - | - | TGCAGCGTTGAAGCGGGCAGGGCCTACGAGCAGTACTTC | CSVEAGRAYEQYF
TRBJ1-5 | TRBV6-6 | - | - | TGTGCCAGCAGTCCTCGGGCGGTACAGCCCCAGCATTTT | CASSPRAVQPQHF
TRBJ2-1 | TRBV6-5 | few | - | TGTGCCAGCAGCCCCTGGGGGGACTCCTACAATGAGCAGTTCTTC | CASSPWGDSYNEQFF
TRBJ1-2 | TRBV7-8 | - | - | TGTGCCAGCTACCCTCGGCGGGGGGGTCGGTCGGAGTATGGCTACACCTTC | CASYPRRGGRSEYGYTF
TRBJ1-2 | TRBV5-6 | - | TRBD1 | TGTGCCAGCGAACGGGACAGGGGTTTCGGCTACACCTTC | CASERDRGFGYTF
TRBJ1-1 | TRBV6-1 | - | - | TGTGCCAGCATCCGAGGGCAGCCGGTGAACACTGAAGCTTTCTTT | CASIRGQPVNTEAFF
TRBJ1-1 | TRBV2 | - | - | TGTGCCAGCAGGCGGTCCGAAAACACTGAAGCTTTCTTT | CASRRSENTEAFF
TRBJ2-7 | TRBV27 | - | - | TGTGCCAGCAGGTTCTCAGTGAGCTCCTACGAGCAGTACTTC | CASRFSVSSYEQYF
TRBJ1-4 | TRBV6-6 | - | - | TGTGCCAGCAGTTACTCTGCGGGGCGACTTGATGAAAAACTGTTTTTT | CASSYSAGRLDEKLFF
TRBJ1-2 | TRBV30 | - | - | TGTGCCTGGAGTGTAAGTTATGGCTACACCTTC | CAWSVSYGYTF
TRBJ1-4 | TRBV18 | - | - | TGTGCCAGCTCACCGGGGAGAACAACTAATGAAAAACTGTTTTTT | CASSPGRTTNEKLFF
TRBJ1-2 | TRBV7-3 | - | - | TGTGCCAGCAGCTTAAGGGCAGGGGATGGCTACACCTTC | CASSLRAGDGYTF
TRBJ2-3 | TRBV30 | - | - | TGTGCCTGGAGTGTGCTACAGGGAGGCACAGATACGCAGTATTTT | CAWSVLQGGTDTQYF
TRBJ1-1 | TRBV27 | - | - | TGTGCCAGCAGTTTAGGGCAATACACTGAAGCTTTCTTT | CASSLGQYTEAFF
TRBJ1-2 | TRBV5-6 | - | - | TGTGCCAGCAGCTTGCGGGACTTACCCTACTATGGCTACACCTTC | CASSLRDLPYYGYTF
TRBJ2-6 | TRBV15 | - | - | TGTGCCACCAGCAGAGAGGGGGCTGGGGCCAACGTCCTGACTTTC | CATSREGAGANVLTF
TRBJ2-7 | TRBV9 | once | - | TGTGCCAGCAGCGGGGAGCTCTCCTACGAGCAGTACTTC | CASSGELSYEQYF
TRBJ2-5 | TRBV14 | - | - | TGTGCCAGCAGCCAGGGGACCCTCCGGGAGACCCAGTACTTC | CASSQGTLRETQYF
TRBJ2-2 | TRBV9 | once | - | TGTGCCAGCAGCGTAAGCGGAGCGAACACCGGGGAGCTGTTTTTT | CASSVSGANTGELFF
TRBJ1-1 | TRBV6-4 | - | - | TGTGCCAGCAGGTTTAGATGGTGGGACACTGAAGCTTTCTTT | CASRFRWWDTEAFF
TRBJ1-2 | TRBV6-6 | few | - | TGTGCCAGCAGTTCCCGAAATGGCGGAGGCTACACCTTC | CASSSRNGGGYTF